Presented here are 27 T cell receptor beta chains from one specimen sequenced in a study of OX40 agonist ivuxolimab in advanced cancers. Clones were sequenced by immunoSEQ multiplex PCR, and TCRdb holds only the in-frame ones, with some missing. This table has about 76,000 clones, 84% appearing once. This sample comprised CD4+ or CD8+ T cells sorted from blood, obtained in a trial of the OX40 agonist ivuxolimab. Receptors originate from an adult with an advanced solid tumor such as melanoma, head and neck, liver or kidney cancer.

The chain joins TRBV5-1 to TRBJ1-2; D gene uncertain. V shed 4 bases and J shed 5 bases, with 15 bases lying between them. The CDR3 has 14 residues. Per germline, CDR1 SGHRS and CDR2 YFSETQ. The CDR3 DNA sequence: TGCGCCAGCAGCCGGTCGTGGACCGAGTATGGCTACACCTTC. Translated, it gives CASSRSWTEYGYTF.

The rearrangement links TRBV7-3 to TRBJ2-2, with D possibly being TRBD2 (6 bases). Per the germline V gene, CDR1 is SGHTA and CDR2 is FQGTGA. V lost 4 bases and J lost 0, with 21 bases in between. The CDR3 length is 19 residues. The CDR3 loop reads CASSSLRLGGLANTGELFF. CDR3 bases: TGTGCCAGCAGCTCCTTACGACTAGGAGGACTTGCGAACACCGGGGAGCTGTTTTTT. Variable domain in full (rest from reference TRBV7-3 and TRBJ2-2): GAGVSQTPSNKVTEKGKYVELRCDPISGHTALYWYRQSLGQGPEFLIYFQGTGAADDSGLPNDRFFAVRPEGSVSTLKIQRTERGDSAVYLCASSSLRLGGLANTGELFFGEGSRLTVL.

The V gene is TRBV5-1, the J gene TRBJ1-3; D call uncertain. Germline lookup yields CDR1 SGHRS and CDR2 YFSETQ. V was trimmed by 0 bases and J by 4 bases, leaving 11 bases between them. This CDR3 spans 15 amino acids. In nucleotides, the CDR3 is TGCGCCAGCAGCTTGGGGTCAAGCACCGGAAACACCATATATTTT. Amino acids: CASSLGSSTGNTIYF.

The V gene is TRBV28, the J gene TRBJ1-1; D is perhaps TRBD1 (5 bases). Germline CDR1 is MDHEN and CDR2 is SYDVKM. The CDR3 totals 14 residues. The ends were cut back, 3 bases at V and 11 bases at J, with 19 bases in the middle. CDR3 DNA: TGTGCCAGCAGTTTTGGGGGGTACGGGCGGAGGGCTTTCTTT. Its protein product is CASSFGGYGRRAFF.

The chain uses TRBV5-1 and TRBJ1-4, with D tentatively TRBD1 (6 bases). Deletions cut 4 bases from V and 5 bases from J, with 12 bases between. The CDR3 totals 14 residues. Per the germline V gene, CDR1 is SGHRS and CDR2 is YFSETQ. The CDR3 sequence: CASSSGGPNEKLFF. CDR3 nucleotide sequence: TGCGCCAGCAGCAGCGGGGGGCCGAATGAAAAACTGTTTTTT.

The chain couples TRBV29-1 to TRBJ1-1; possibly TRBD1 for D (5 bases). From germline, CDR1 is SQVTM and CDR2 ANQGSEA. The CDR3 length is 14 residues. Between the trimmed V and J ends, which lost 7 bases and 2 bases, there was a span of 17 bases. CDR3 residues: CSAKRGAVNTEAFF. CDR3 DNA: TGCAGCGCCAAACGCGGGGCAGTTAACACTGAAGCTTTCTTT.

The chain employs TRBV2 and TRBJ1-4, with D maybe TRBD1 (6 bases). This CDR3 comprises 16 residues. Looked up from germline, CDR1 is SNHLY and CDR2 is FYNNEI. V lost 4 bases and J 3 bases, leaving 15 bases between the germline ends. This CDR3 reads CASSGGRGRANEKLFF. DNA of the CDR3: TGTGCCAGCAGTGGAGGCAGGGGCAGAGCTAATGAAAAACTGTTTTTT.

This sequence joins TRBV5-4 and TRBJ1-1; TRBD1 matches 7 bases. Germline-derived CDR1 and CDR2 are SGHNT and YYREEE (reference sequence). Losses at the gene ends were 0 bases for V and 3 bases for J; bases not matched to a gene: 8. The CDR3 spans 16 residues. The CDR3 DNA reads TGTGCCAGCAGCTTGGGCGGAGGGGGCGCGGACACTGAAGCTTTCTTT. Residues: CASSLGGGGADTEAFF. Filled out from reference TRBV5-4 and TRBJ1-1, the complete variable domain reads ETGVTQSPTHLIKTRGQQVTLRCSSQSGHNTVSWYQQALGQGPQFIFQYYREEENGRGNFPPRFSGLQFPNYSSELNVNALELDDSALYLCASSLGGGGADTEAFFGQGTRLTVV.

This chain uses TRBV28 with TRBJ2-7, with 10 bases fitting TRBD1. Germline V gene data show CDR1 as MDHEN and CDR2 as SYDVKM. The junction had 9 bases not matched to a gene; V was cut back by 2 bases and J by 11 bases. The CDR3 is made up of 14 amino acids. The CDR3 nucleotides read TGTGCCAGCAGTTTAGTCGGACAGGGGGTACAAAAGTACTTC. Translated, it gives CASSLVGQGVQKYF. Drawing the rest from reference TRBV28 and TRBJ2-7, the complete variable domain is DVKVTQSSRYLVKRTGEKVFLECVQDMDHENMFWYRQDPGLGLRLIYFSYDVKMKEKGDIPEGYSVSREKKERFSLILESASTNQTSMYLCASSLVGQGVQKYFGPGTRLTVT.

This clone was recorded only once. The rearrangement joins TRBV14 to TRBJ1-1; no reliable D call. V lost 4 bases, J lost 3 bases, and 9 bases lay in between. The V gene's germline CDR1 is SGHDN and CDR2 FVKESK. This CDR3 has 13 residues. The CDR3 is CASSLHSDTEAFF. CDR3 bases: TGTGCCAGCAGCCTACATTCGGACACTGAAGCTTTCTTT.

The V gene is TRBV29-1, the J gene TRBJ1-5; D gene unclear. Germline lookup yields CDR1 SQVTM and CDR2 ANQGSEA. V was pared by 1 base and J by 3 bases, with 7 bases between. There are 13 residues in the CDR3. CDR3 sequence: CSVEAGINQPQHF. For the CDR3, the DNA is TGCAGCGTTGAAGCGGGGATCAATCAGCCCCAGCATTTT. The full variable domain, its missing parts supplied by reference TRBV29-1 and TRBJ1-5, is SAVISQKPSRDICQRGTSLTIQCQVDSQVTMMFWYRQQPGQSLTLIATANQGSEATYESGFVIDKFPISRPNLTFSTLTVSNMSPEDSSIYLCSVEAGINQPQHFGDGTRLSIL.

The rearrangement links TRBV5-1 to TRBJ2-1, with a weak D call TRBD2 (6 bases). The CDR3 totals 13 residues. V was trimmed by 5 bases and J by 3 bases, leaving 9 bases between them. In germline, CDR1 is SGHRS, CDR2 YFSETQ. Here the CDR3 DNA reads TGCGCCAGCAGTAGCGGATACTACAATGAGCAGTTCTTC. This sequence encodes CASSSGYYNEQFF.

In this sample, this clone turned up once. The chain links TRBV9 to TRBJ1-2; D ambiguous. Germline lookup yields CDR1 SGDLS and CDR2 YYNGEE. Trimming stripped 4 bases from V and 0 bases from J, with 22 bases between. This CDR3 is 18 amino acids long. In DNA, the CDR3 is TGTGCCAGCAGCCACTACCCAATTCCACCACAACCTAACTATGGCTACACCTTC. Its protein is CASSHYPIPPQPNYGYTF.

The chain combines TRBV4-1 with TRBJ2-3; maybe TRBD1 (5 bases). V gave up 1 base and J gave up 7 bases, with 15 bases separating them. The CDR3 has 15 residues. Germline V gene sequence: CDR1 MGHRA, CDR2 YSYEKL. The CDR3: CASSQGLRTPYTQYF. For the CDR3, the DNA is TGCGCCAGCAGCCAAGGGTTGCGGACACCATATACGCAGTATTTT.

The V gene is TRBV5-4, the J gene TRBJ2-1, with 7 bases aligning to TRBD2. In germline, CDR1 is SGHNT, CDR2 YYREEE (reference sequence). The CDR3 is made up of 17 amino acids. J was trimmed by 8 bases and V by 1 base; bases with no gene match: 15. CDR3 loop: CASSLKIGGGPFYEQFF. The CDR3 coding sequence is TGTGCCAGCAGCTTGAAGATCGGGGGAGGGCCTTTCTATGAGCAGTTCTTC.

The chain links TRBV19 to TRBJ2-2; 14 bases align to TRBD2. With V trimmed by 3 bases and J by 7 bases, 16 bases remained unmatched. Germline CDR1 and CDR2: LNHDA and SQIVND (reference sequence). The CDR3 spans 20 residues. CDR3 protein: CASSIKGTGGLAGDNGELFF. The CDR3 nucleotides read TGTGCCAGTAGTATCAAAGGGACAGGGGGACTAGCGGGAGACAACGGGGAGCTGTTTTTT.

J is TRBJ1-2 and V is TRBV19; 7 bases agree with TRBD1. Germline CDR1 and CDR2: LNHDA and SQIVND (reference sequence). The J segment lost 7 bases and the V segment lost 6 bases, leaving 11 bases of the junction unmatched. The CDR3 is 14 residues long. The CDR3, as DNA: TGTGCCAGTAGCTCAAACACAGGGGATTTTGGCTACACCTTC. Translated: CASSSNTGDFGYTF.

CDR3 coding DNA: TGCGCCAGCAGCCAATCCGGGCGGGAGGCCTACAATGAGCAGTTCTTC. It codes for CASSQSGREAYNEQFF. The chain recombines TRBV4-3 with TRBJ2-1; TRBD2 aligns across 8 bases. The CDR3 runs to 16 residues. J gave up 2 bases and V 2 bases, and 5 bases lay outside the gene matches. Per germline, CDR1 LGHNA and CDR2 YSLEER.

The V gene is TRBV2, the J gene TRBJ1-1; D ambiguous. V shed 3 bases and J shed 3 bases, with 8 bases lying between them. There are 13 residues in the CDR3. CDR1 SNHLY and CDR2 FYNNEI come from the germline V gene. The CDR3 sequence is CASSEWPHTEAFF. The CDR3 DNA follows: TGTGCCAGCAGTGAGTGGCCGCACACTGAAGCTTTCTTT.

The chain combines TRBV27 with TRBJ2-1; weak D call: TRBD2 (6 bases). The length of the CDR3 is 14 residues. Germline assignment: CDR1 MNHEY and CDR2 SMNVEV (reference sequence). Trimming took off 5 bases at V and 4 bases at J, with 12 bases between the two ends. This chain's CDR3 is CASSGGTYYNEQFF. The CDR3 DNA follows: TGTGCCAGCAGTGGCGGGACCTATTACAATGAGCAGTTCTTC.

The count of this clone is one. The chain joins TRBV7-3 to TRBJ2-1, with 11 nucleotides matching TRBD2. The junction had 5 bases not matched to a gene; V was cut back by 5 bases and J by 8 bases. This CDR3 comprises 14 residues. From germline, CDR1 is SGHTA and CDR2 FQGTGA. Here the CDR3 reads CASSPIAGGDEQFF. The DNA for the CDR3 is TGTGCCAGCAGCCCAATAGCGGGAGGGGATGAGCAGTTCTTC. Full variable domain (missing parts from reference TRBV7-3 and TRBJ2-1): GAGVSQTPSNKVTEKGKYVELRCDPISGHTALYWYRQSLGQGPEFLIYFQGTGAADDSGLPNDRFFAVRPEGSVSTLKIQRTERGDSAVYLCASSPIAGGDEQFFGPGTRLTVL.

The V call is TRBV29-1, the J call TRBJ1-1; the D gene is possibly TRBD1 (5 bases). Germline CDR1 is SQVTM and CDR2 is ANQGSEA. Deletions cut 7 bases from V and 3 bases from J, with 12 bases between. This CDR3 spans 12 amino acids. The DNA for the CDR3 is TGCAGCGCTGGGGGGGTGGACACTGAAGCTTTCTTT. This sequence encodes CSAGGVDTEAFF. Together with reference TRBV29-1 and TRBJ1-1, the CDR3 gives the full variable domain: SAVISQKPSRDICQRGTSLTIQCQVDSQVTMMFWYRQQPGQSLTLIATANQGSEATYESGFVIDKFPISRPNLTFSTLTVSNMSPEDSSIYLCSAGGVDTEAFFGQGTRLTVV.

This chain connects TRBV29-1 to TRBJ2-7; the match to TRBD1 covers 11 bases. Trimming at V came to 3 bases and at J to 6 bases, leaving 1 base not matched to a gene. The CDR3 sequence is 12 residues long. Germline assignment: CDR1 SQVTM and CDR2 ANQGSEA. The CDR3 nucleotides read TGCAGCGTTGAGGGGACAGGGGGCGAGCAGTACTTC. Translating it yields CSVEGTGGEQYF.

A single count supports this clone. The genes are TRBV5-1 and TRBJ1-4, with 9 bases matching TRBD1. CDR3 length: 15 residues. With V trimmed by 4 bases and J by 8 bases, 9 bases remained unmatched. In germline, CDR1 is SGHRS, CDR2 YFSETQ. This chain's CDR3 is CASSRSGTGNEKLFF. The DNA for the CDR3 is TGCGCCAGCAGCCGTTCCGGGACAGGGAACGAAAAACTGTTTTTT.

CDR3 in DNA: TGTGCCAGCAGTTCCGGGACTAGGGAATACGAGCAGTACTTC. Protein product: CASSSGTREYEQYF. This chain links TRBV6-5 with TRBJ2-7; 8 bases align to TRBD2. The CDR3 runs to 14 residues. The germline V gene has CDR1 MNHEY and CDR2 SVGAGI. The J segment lost 4 bases and the V segment lost 4 bases, leaving 6 bases of the junction unmatched.

This clone was seen only a few times. The chain carries TRBV20-1 and TRBJ1-2; D unresolved. Per germline, CDR1 DFQATT and CDR2 SNEGSKA (reference sequence). V was shortened by 6 bases and J by 6 bases, with 8 bases between the two germline ends. The CDR3 consists of 10 residues. Here the CDR3 reads CSAPADGYTF. In DNA form, the CDR3 reads TGCAGTGCCCCAGCAGATGGCTACACCTTC.

The CDR3 region is CASSPGGGESPLHF. The CDR3 DNA is TGTGCCAGTAGTCCGGGAGGGGGCGAGTCACCCCTCCACTTT. This rearrangement joins TRBV19 to TRBJ1-6, with 7 bases aligning to TRBD1. With V trimmed by 5 bases and J by 10 bases, 8 bases remained unmatched. In germline, CDR1 is LNHDA, CDR2 SQIVND (reference sequence). The CDR3 runs to 14 residues.